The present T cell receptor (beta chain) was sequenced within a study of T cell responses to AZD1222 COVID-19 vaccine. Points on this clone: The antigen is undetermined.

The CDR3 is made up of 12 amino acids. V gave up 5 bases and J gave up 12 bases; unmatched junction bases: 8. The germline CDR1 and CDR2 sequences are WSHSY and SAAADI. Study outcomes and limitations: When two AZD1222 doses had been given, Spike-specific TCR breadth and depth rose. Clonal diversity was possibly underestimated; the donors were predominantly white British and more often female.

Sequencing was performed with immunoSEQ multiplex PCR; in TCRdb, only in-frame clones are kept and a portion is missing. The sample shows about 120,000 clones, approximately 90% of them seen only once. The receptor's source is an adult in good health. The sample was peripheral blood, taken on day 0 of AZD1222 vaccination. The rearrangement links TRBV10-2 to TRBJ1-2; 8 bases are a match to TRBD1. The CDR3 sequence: CASSPGQGRDTF. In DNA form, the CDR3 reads TGCGCCAGCAGTCCCGGACAGGGACGGGACACCTTC.